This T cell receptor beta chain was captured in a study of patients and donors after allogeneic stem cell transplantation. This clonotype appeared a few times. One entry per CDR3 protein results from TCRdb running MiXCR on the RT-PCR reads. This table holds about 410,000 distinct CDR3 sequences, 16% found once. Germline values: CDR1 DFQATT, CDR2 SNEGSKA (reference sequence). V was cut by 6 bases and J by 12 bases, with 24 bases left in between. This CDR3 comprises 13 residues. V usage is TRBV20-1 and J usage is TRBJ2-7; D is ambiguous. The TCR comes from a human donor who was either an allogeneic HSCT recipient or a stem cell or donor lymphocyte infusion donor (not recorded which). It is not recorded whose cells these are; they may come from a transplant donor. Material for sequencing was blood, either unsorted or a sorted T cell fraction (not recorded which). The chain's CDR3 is CSAGPKGPFPMYF. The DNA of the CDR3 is TGCAGTGCAGGGCCAAAAGGGCCTTTCCCTATGTACTTC.